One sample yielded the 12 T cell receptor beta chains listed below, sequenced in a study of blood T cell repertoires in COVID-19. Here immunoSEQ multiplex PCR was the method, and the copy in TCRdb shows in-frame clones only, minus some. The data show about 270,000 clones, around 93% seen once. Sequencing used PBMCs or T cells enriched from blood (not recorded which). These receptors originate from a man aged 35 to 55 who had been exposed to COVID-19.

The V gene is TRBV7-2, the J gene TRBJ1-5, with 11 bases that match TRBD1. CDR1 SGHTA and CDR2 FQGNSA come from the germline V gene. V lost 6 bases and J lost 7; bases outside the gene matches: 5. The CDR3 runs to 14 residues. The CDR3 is CASSPGTGGQPQHF. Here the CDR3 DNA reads TGTGCCAGCAGTCCCGGGACAGGGGGGCAGCCCCAGCATTTT.

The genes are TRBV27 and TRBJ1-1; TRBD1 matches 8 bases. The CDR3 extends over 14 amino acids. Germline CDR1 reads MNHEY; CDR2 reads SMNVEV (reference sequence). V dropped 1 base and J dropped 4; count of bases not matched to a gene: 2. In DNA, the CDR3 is TGTGCCAGCAGTTTATTACAGGGGGGCACTGAAGCTTTCTTT. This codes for CASSLLQGGTEAFF.

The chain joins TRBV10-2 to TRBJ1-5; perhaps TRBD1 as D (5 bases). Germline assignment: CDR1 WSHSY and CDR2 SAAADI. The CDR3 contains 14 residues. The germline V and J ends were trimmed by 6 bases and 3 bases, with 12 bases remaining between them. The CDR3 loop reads CASSLTANNQPQHF. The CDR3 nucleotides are TGCGCCAGCAGCCTGACAGCGAACAATCAGCCCCAGCATTTT.

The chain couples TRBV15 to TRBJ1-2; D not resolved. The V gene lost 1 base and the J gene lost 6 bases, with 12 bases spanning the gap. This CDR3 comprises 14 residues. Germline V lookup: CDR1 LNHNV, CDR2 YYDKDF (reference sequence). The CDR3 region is CATSRGGRGHGYTF. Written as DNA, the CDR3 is TGTGCCACCAGCAGAGGTGGGAGAGGGCATGGCTACACCTTC.

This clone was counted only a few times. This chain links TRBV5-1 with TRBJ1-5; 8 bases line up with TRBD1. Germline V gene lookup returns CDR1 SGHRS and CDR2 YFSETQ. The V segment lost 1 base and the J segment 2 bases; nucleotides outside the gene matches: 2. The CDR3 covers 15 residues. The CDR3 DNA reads TGCGCCAGCAGCTTGTGCAGGGGGCGCAATCAGCCCCAGCATTTT. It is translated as CASSLCRGRNQPQHF.

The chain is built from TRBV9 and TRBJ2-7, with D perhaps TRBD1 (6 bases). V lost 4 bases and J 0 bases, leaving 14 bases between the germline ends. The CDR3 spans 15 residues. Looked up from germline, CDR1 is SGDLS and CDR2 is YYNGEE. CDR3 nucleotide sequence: TGTGCCAGCAGCCCTCAATGGGACAACTCCTACGAGCAGTACTTC. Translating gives CASSPQWDNSYEQYF.

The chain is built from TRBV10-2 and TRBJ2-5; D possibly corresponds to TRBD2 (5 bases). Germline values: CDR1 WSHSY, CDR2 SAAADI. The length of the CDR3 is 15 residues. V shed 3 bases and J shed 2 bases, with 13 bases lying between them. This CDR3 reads CASSDLLSGQETQYF. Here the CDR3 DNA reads TGCGCCAGCAGTGATCTTCTTTCGGGGCAAGAGACCCAGTACTTC.

CDR3 amino acids: CASSSRDRGRHEQYF. In nucleotides, the CDR3 is TGTGCCAGCAGCTCCCGGGACAGGGGACGGCACGAGCAGTACTTC. The chain uses TRBV11-2 and TRBJ2-7; 10 bases map to TRBD1. The CDR3 spans 15 residues. V lost 4 bases to trimming and J lost 5 bases; unmatched junction nucleotides: 8. The germline V gene encodes CDR1 SGHAT and CDR2 FQNNGV.

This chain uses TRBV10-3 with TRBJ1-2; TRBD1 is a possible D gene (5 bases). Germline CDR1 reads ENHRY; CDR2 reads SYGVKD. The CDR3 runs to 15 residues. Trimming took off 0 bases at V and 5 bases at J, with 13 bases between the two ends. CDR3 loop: CAISESTVRGYGYTF. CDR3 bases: TGTGCCATCAGTGAGTCGACGGTCCGGGGGTATGGCTACACCTTC.

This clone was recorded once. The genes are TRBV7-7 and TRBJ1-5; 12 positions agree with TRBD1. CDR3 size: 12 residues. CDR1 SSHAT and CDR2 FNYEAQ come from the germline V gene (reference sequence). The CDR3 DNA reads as TGTAGGGACAGGGGGCTTCGTCAGCCCCAGCATTTT. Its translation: CRDRGLRQPQHF.

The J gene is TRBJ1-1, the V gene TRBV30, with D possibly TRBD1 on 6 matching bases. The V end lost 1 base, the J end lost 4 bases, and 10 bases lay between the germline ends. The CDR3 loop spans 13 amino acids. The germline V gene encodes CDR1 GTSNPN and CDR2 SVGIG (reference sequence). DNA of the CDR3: TGTGCCTGGAGTGGGGGGACAACCACTGAAGCTTTCTTT. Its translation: CAWSGGTTTEAFF.

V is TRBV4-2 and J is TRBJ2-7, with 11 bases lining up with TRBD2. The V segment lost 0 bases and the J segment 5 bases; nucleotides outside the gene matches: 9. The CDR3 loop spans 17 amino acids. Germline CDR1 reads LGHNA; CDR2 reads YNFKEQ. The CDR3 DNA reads TGTGCCAGCAGCCAAGACCCCCGAACTAGCGGGAGCCACGAGCAGTACTTC. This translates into CASSQDPRTSGSHEQYF.